The rows below give T cell receptor beta chains drawn from one sample of a study of graft-versus-host responses after intestinal transplantation. Measured with immunoSEQ multiplex PCR; TCRdb has only the in-frame clones, and not every one. The profile shows some 46,000 clones, about 95% of them singletons. This specimen consisted of PBMCs, obtained about 320 days after intestinal transplant. Receptors originate from a human patient who received an intestinal transplant, so some T cells may come from the graft donor. Each CDR3 is given with its conserved first and last residue. The D gene is left open where the match is weak. The size field is filled for only some rows; it gives once, few, many or a size class.

v_gene	len	j_gene	d_gene	abundance	CDR3nt	CDR3aa
TRBV4-1	16	TRBJ2-7	TRBD2	.	TGCGCCAGCAGCCAAGGACTAGCGGGTCCCGCCTACGAGCAGTACTTC	CASSQGLAGPAYEQYF
TRBV28	12	TRBJ1-1	.	.	TGTGCCAGCAGTTTGGGGACCACTGAAGCTTTCTTT	CASSLGTTEAFF
TRBV2	13	TRBJ1-2	TRBD1	.	TGTGCCAGCAGTGAAGGGACAGGATATGGCTACACCTTC	CASSEGTGYGYTF
TRBV11-3	17	TRBJ2-3	TRBD1	.	TGTGCCAGCAGCTTGTTCGAGGGGGCGCTGGGGACAGATACGCAGTATTTT	CASSLFEGALGTDTQYF
TRBV7-2	14	TRBJ2-3	.	.	TGTGCCAGCAGCTTATCGCGTAGCACAGATACGCAGTATTTT	CASSLSRSTDTQYF
TRBV4-1	18	TRBJ2-5	TRBD2	.	TGCGCCAGCAGCCCCCCTAGAAGAGGCGGGAGACTCCAAGAGACCCAGTACTTC	CASSPPRRGGRLQETQYF
TRBV2	13	TRBJ1-1	.	.	TGTGCCAGCACGGGCCTTAGGCACACTGAAGCTTTCTTT	CASTGLRHTEAFF
TRBV6-5	15	TRBJ2-5	TRBD2	.	TGTGCCAGCAGTTCTAGCGGGAGGGCCGGTGAGACCCAGTACTTC	CASSSSGRAGETQYF
TRBV12-5	14	TRBJ2-1	.	.	TGTGCTAGTGGTTTACCACTGGTTGCCCCTGAGCAGTTCTTC	CASGLPLVAPEQFF
TRBV15	16	TRBJ2-3	.	.	TGTGCCACCAGCAGGACCCGGGACGGGCTTGGAGATACGCAGTATTTT	CATSRTRDGLGDTQYF
TRBV25-1	15	TRBJ2-3	.	.	TGTGCCAGCAGTGACGGTCGGATCCGGCCAGATACGCAGTATTTT	CASSDGRIRPDTQYF
TRBV7-9	12	TRBJ2-1	.	.	TGTGCCAGCAGCGAGACAGTCAATGAGCAGTTCTTC	CASSETVNEQFF
TRBV7-9	16	TRBJ2-1	TRBD2	.	TGTGCCAGCAGCTTACTTGTGGGAGGGCCAGGAAATGAGCAGTTCTTC	CASSLLVGGPGNEQFF
TRBV5-4	14	TRBJ2-5	.	once	TGTGCCAGCAGCCCCCCTGGGGGTAGCGAGACCCAGTACTTC	CASSPPGGSETQYF
TRBV9	13	TRBJ1-2	.	.	TGTGCCAGCAGCGTAGGCGGGGGAAATGGCTACACCTTC	CASSVGGGNGYTF
TRBV6-5	13	TRBJ2-7	.	.	TGTGCCAGCACTAAAACGGGGGTTTACGAGCAGTACTTC	CASTKTGVYEQYF
TRBV12-5	14	TRBJ1-1	.	.	TGTGCTAGTGGTCCGTCCGACAGGACCACTGAAGCTTTCTTT	CASGPSDRTTEAFF
TRBV28	12	TRBJ1-4	.	.	TGTGCCAGCGGTTCCGGGTTTGAAAAACTGTTTTTT	CASGSGFEKLFF
TRBV19	12	TRBJ2-2	.	.	TGTGCCAGTAGTAAGGCCACCGGGGAGCTGTTTTTT	CASSKATGELFF
TRBV5-1	14	TRBJ2-3	.	.	TGCGCCAGCAGCTTGGGAGGGAGCACAGATACGCAGTATTTT	CASSLGGSTDTQYF
TRBV6-5	15	TRBJ2-1	TRBD2	.	TGTGCCAGCAGTTATGGGACTAGTACCTACAATGAGCAGTTCTTC	CASSYGTSTYNEQFF
TRBV7-2	14	TRBJ2-2	.	.	TGTGCCAGCAGCTTAATAGGGACAACCGGGGAGCTGTTTTTT	CASSLIGTTGELFF